These 3 T cell receptor beta chains came from one sample sequenced in a study of molecular identifiers for immune sequencing clone quantification. One entry per CDR3 protein results from TCRdb running MiXCR on the PCR reads. The table shows 97,000 or so distinct CDR3 sequences, with roughly a quarter occurring only once. The specimen was naive CD8+ T cells from blood, with Jurkat cell RNA spiked in. Subset specified: FACS-sorted CD8+CD4-CCR7+CD45RA+ naive T cells. The receptor source for this set is a human donor in good health. Some libraries in this study had Jurkat cell RNA spiked in.

This clonotype occurred many times. V is TRBV4-3 and J is TRBJ2-7; TRBD2 matches at 7 bases. This CDR3 comprises 14 residues. The germline V gene encodes CDR1 LGHNA and CDR2 YSLEER. Trimming removed 1 base from V and 2 bases from J; junction bases left unmatched: 2. The CDR3 is CASSQARGAYEQYF. DNA for the CDR3: TGCGCCAGCAGCCAAGCACGGGGGGCCTACGAGCAGTACTTC.

J is TRBJ2-2 and V is TRBV5-4; possibly TRBD2 for D (6 bases). The CDR3 covers 15 residues. V was trimmed by 4 bases and J by 1 base, leaving 11 bases between them. Germline V CDR1 and CDR2: SGHNT, YYREEE (reference sequence). CDR3 bases: TGTGCCAGCAGCCCGGGACTTGAGAACACCGGGGAGCTGTTTTTT. It codes for CASSPGLENTGELFF.

This clonotype was seen ten or more times. The V and J genes are TRBV28 and TRBJ2-1; maybe TRBD2 (6 bases). CDR1 MDHEN and CDR2 SYDVKM come from the germline V gene. This CDR3 is 17 amino acids long. Trimming took 6 bases from V and 7 from J, leaving 25 bases between them. Here the CDR3 DNA reads TGTGCCAGCAGGGCCCTCGGGGGTCCAGACTTATGGAATGAGCAGTTCTTC. It is translated as CASRALGGPDLWNEQFF.